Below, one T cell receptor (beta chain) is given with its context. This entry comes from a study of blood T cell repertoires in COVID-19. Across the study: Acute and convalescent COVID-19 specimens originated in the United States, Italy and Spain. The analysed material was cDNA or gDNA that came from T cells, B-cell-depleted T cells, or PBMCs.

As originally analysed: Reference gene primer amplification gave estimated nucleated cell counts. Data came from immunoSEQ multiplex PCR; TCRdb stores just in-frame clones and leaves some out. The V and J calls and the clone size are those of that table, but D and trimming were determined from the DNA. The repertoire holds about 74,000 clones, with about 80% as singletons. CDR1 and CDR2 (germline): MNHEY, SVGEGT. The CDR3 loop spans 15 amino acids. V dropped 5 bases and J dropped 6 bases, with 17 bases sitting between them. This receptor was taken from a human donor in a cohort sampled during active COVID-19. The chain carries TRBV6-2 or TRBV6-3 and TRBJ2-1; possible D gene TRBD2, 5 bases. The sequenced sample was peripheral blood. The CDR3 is CASSPTTARGNEQFF. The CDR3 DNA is TGTGCCAGCAGTCCAACCACGGCCCGGGGCAATGAGCAGTTCTTC.